The T cell receptor beta chain described here comes from a study of blood T cell repertoires in COVID-19. Overall study: Samples came from the United States, Italy and Spain, spanning acute and convalescent COVID-19. From T cells, B-cell-depleted T cells, or PBMCs came the material, which was cDNA or gDNA.

V was pared by 8 bases and J by 6 bases, with 10 bases of the junction left unmatched. CDR3 length: 14 amino acids. Germline loops: CDR1 SEHNR, CDR2 FQNEAQ (reference sequence). Per the authors' pipeline: The authors estimated nucleated cell counts from reference gene primer amplification. The table came from immunoSEQ multiplex PCR; TCRdb's copy has only in-frame clones and leaves some out. The V and J calls and clone size were taken over from that table, and D and trimming were inferred from the DNA. The sample records under 250,000 clones, 65% to 90% being singletons. Enrolment of Seattle patients took place during active infection, and they were followed longitudinally.

The TCR originated in a man aged 50-60 years with COVID-19, enrolled during active disease. Input material: peripheral blood. The chain links TRBV7-9 to TRBJ2-1, with TRBD1 matching over 7 bases. Here the CDR3 reads CASEKGGSINEQFF. The CDR3 DNA sequence: TGTGCCAGCGAAAAAGGGGGCTCGATCAATGAGCAGTTCTTC.